This passage covers 25 T cell receptor beta chains from one sample sequenced in a study of blood T cell repertoires in COVID-19. Only in-frame clones appear in the TCRdb table, and some are missing; sequencing was by immunoSEQ multiplex PCR. The profile covers some 73,000 clones, with almost 85% appearing a single time and roughly 9.3% taken by the ten largest. Material: peripheral blood. These receptors came from a middle-aged man with COVID-19, enrolled during active disease.

This chain connects TRBV16 to TRBJ1-6, with D possibly matching TRBD1 (5 bases). There are 15 residues in the CDR3. V lost 4 bases and J lost 10, with 17 bases in between. Germline CDR1 and CDR2: KGHSY and FQNENV. CDR3 sequence (DNA): TGTGCCAGCAGCCCAGGGTTTCTCCGATCCTCACCCCTCCACTTT. Translation gives CASSPGFLRSSPLHF.

The chain couples TRBV28 to TRBJ1-2; the match to TRBD1 covers 9 bases. Germline assignment: CDR1 MDHEN and CDR2 SYDVKM. The CDR3 runs to 15 residues. V lost 3 bases, J lost 4 bases, and 6 bases stayed unmatched. CDR3 DNA: TGTGCCAGCAGTTTGGGGACAGGGTATGGCTATGGCTACACCTTC. The encoded protein is CASSLGTGYGYGYTF.

V gene TRBV6-2 or TRBV6-3 combines with J gene TRBJ1-5; 8 bases fit TRBD1. The CDR3 runs 15 residues. V lost 6 bases to trimming and J lost 4 bases; unmatched junction nucleotides: 8. Germline CDR1 is MNHEY and CDR2 is SVGEGT. CDR3 sequence (DNA): TGTGCCAGCAGCCGACGCAGGGGGCTTAATCAGCCCCAGCATTTT. Translated: CASSRRRGLNQPQHF.

This clone was found once. The chain uses TRBV2 and TRBJ2-7; unclear D gene. V was pared by 1 base and J by 2 bases, with 12 bases between. Germline V gives CDR1 SNHLY, CDR2 FYNNEI. The CDR3 length is 15 residues. The CDR3 DNA reads as TGTGCCAGCAGTGAAGGTCAGTTCCCGACCTACGAGCAGTACTTC. This translates into CASSEGQFPTYEQYF.

This chain joins TRBV18 and TRBJ2-1; 10 bases map to TRBD2. CDR1 and CDR2 from the germline V gene are KGHSH and LQKENI. The CDR3 is 15 amino acids. The trim removed 1 base at V and 9 bases at J, leaving 6 bases unmatched. The CDR3 spells CASSPLAGGQSEQFF. The CDR3 DNA reads TGTGCCAGCTCACCACTAGCGGGAGGCCAGTCTGAGCAGTTCTTC. Variable domain in full (rest from reference TRBV18 and TRBJ2-1): NAGVMQNPRHLVRRRGQEARLRCSPMKGHSHVYWYRQLPEEGLKFMVYLQKENIIDESGMPKERFSAEFPKEGPSILRIQQVVRGDSAAYFCASSPLAGGQSEQFFGPGTRLTVL.

The chain joins TRBV28 to TRBJ2-2; TRBD2 matches 9 bases. This CDR3 is 17 amino acids long. Per germline, CDR1 MDHEN and CDR2 SYDVKM. V was pared by 2 bases and J by 6 bases, with 10 bases of the junction left unmatched. The DNA of the CDR3 is TGTGCCAGCAGTTTAACGTTTGGTAGCGGGAGAGCCGGGGAGCTGTTTTTT. Its translation: CASSLTFGSGRAGELFF. Looking up the rest from reference TRBV28 and TRBJ2-2 gives the full variable domain: DVKVTQSSRYLVKRTGEKVFLECVQDMDHENMFWYRQDPGLGLRLIYFSYDVKMKEKGDIPEGYSVSREKKERFSLILESASTNQTSMYLCASSLTFGSGRAGELFFGEGSRLTVL.

The rearrangement uses TRBV5-1 and TRBJ2-3; D may be TRBD2 (6 bases). Looked up from germline, CDR1 is SGHRS and CDR2 is YFSETQ. Between the trimmed V and J ends, which lost 1 base and 5 bases, there was a span of 11 bases. This CDR3 has 14 residues. The CDR3 loop reads CASSLTGARDTQYF. The DNA for the CDR3 is TGCGCCAGCAGCTTGACGGGAGCTAGAGATACGCAGTATTTT.

The chain links TRBV4-1 to TRBJ2-7; 9 nucleotides align to TRBD1. Germline V gene data show CDR1 as MGHRA and CDR2 as YSYEKL. With 2 bases clipped from V and 6 bases from J, the junction kept 14 bases outside the gene matches. The CDR3 totals 17 residues. Here the CDR3 DNA reads TGCGCCAGCAGCCAAATGGACCCCGGGACAGGGTTGAGCGAGCAGTACTTC. Protein sequence: CASSQMDPGTGLSEQYF.

The chain employs TRBV29-1 and TRBJ2-5; D remains ambiguous. V was cut by 7 bases and J by 5 bases, with 17 bases left in between. This CDR3 is built from 13 residues. Germline CDR1 SQVTM, CDR2 ANQGSEA. The CDR3 spells CSAREVVRETQYF. DNA of the CDR3: TGCAGCGCCCGAGAGGTGGTTCGGGAGACCCAGTACTTC.

This clone was recorded a few times. The chain joins TRBV11-3 to TRBJ1-1, with D tentatively TRBD1 (5 bases). The germline V and J ends were trimmed by 2 bases and 4 bases, with 11 bases remaining between them. Germline CDR1 SGHNT, CDR2 YENEEA. The CDR3 is 14 amino acids. As DNA, the CDR3 is TGTGCCAGCAGCTTACAGGGTACGATCACTGAAGCTTTCTTT. Its protein product is CASSLQGTITEAFF. Together with reference TRBV11-3 and TRBJ1-1, the CDR3 gives the full variable domain: EAGVVQSPRYKIIEKKQPVAFWCNPISGHNTLYWYLQNLGQGPELLIRYENEEAVDDSQLPKDRFSAERLKGVDSTLKIQPAELGDSAVYLCASSLQGTITEAFFGQGTRLTVV.

V gene TRBV3-1 (or the pseudogene TRBV3-2) combines with J gene TRBJ2-5; 11 bases are shared with TRBD2. Trimming removed 1 base from V and 5 bases from J; junction bases left unmatched: 9. This CDR3 has 17 amino acids. Looked up from germline, CDR1 is LGHDT and CDR2 is YNNKEL (reference sequence). For the CDR3, the DNA is TGTGCCAGCAGCCAAGCTGCCTTAGCGGGAGGGGGGGAGACCCAGTACTTC. The encoded protein is CASSQAALAGGGETQYF.

The V gene is TRBV3-1 (or the pseudogene TRBV3-2), the J gene TRBJ2-2; TRBD2 matches at 16 bases. The length of the CDR3 is 18 residues. CDR1 LGHDT and CDR2 YNNKEL come from the germline V gene (reference sequence). The V segment lost 5 bases and the J segment 4 bases; nucleotides outside the gene matches: 7. The CDR3 is CASSFGTSGRAGTGELFF. Written as DNA, the CDR3 is TGTGCCAGCAGCTTTGGGACTAGCGGGAGGGCGGGCACCGGGGAGCTGTTTTTT.

The V gene is TRBV5-1, the J gene TRBJ2-2, with 9 positions matching TRBD2. The CDR3 consists of 14 residues. The germline gives CDR1 SGHRS, CDR2 YFSETQ. The V segment lost 9 bases and the J segment 0 bases; nucleotides outside the gene matches: 3. CDR3 in DNA: TGCGCCACTAGCGGGACCGCGAACACCGGGGAGCTGTTTTTT. Residues: CATSGTANTGELFF.

V usage is TRBV28 and J usage is TRBJ2-5; D perhaps matches TRBD2 (5 bases). Looked up from germline, CDR1 is MDHEN and CDR2 is SYDVKM. The CDR3 length is 15 residues. V was clipped by 1 base and J by 4 bases, with 13 bases between them. The CDR3 region is CASSLLVEGRETQYF. The DNA of the CDR3 is TGTGCCAGCAGTTTATTGGTTGAAGGGAGAGAGACCCAGTACTTC.

The J gene is TRBJ1-4, the V gene TRBV28; D remains ambiguous. Germline CDR1 is MDHEN and CDR2 is SYDVKM. The CDR3 extends over 13 amino acids. V was trimmed by 1 base and J by 3 bases, leaving 3 bases between them. CDR3 nucleotide sequence: TGTGCCAGCAGTTTATCTTCTAATGAAAAACTGTTTTTT. This gives the protein CASSLSSNEKLFF.

The CDR3 reads CASSARTAAALHNEQFF. The CDR3, as DNA: TGTGCCAGCAGCGCCCGAACGGCGGCGGCCCTGCACAATGAGCAGTTCTTC. V is TRBV9 and J is TRBJ2-1; D not certain. Germline V gene sequence: CDR1 SGDLS, CDR2 YYNGEE. This CDR3 comprises 17 residues. V lost 3 bases, J lost 5 bases, and 21 bases lay in between.

V usage is TRBV29-1 and J usage is TRBJ2-1, with 7 nucleotides matching TRBD2. Trimming took 8 bases from V and 0 from J; bases not matched to a gene: 7. CDR1 is SQVTM and CDR2 is ANQGSEA in the germline V gene. The CDR3 has 14 amino acids. The CDR3 protein is CSIDSGTSYNEQFF. CDR3 in DNA: TGCAGCATAGACAGCGGGACCTCCTACAATGAGCAGTTCTTC.

This chain links TRBV28 with TRBJ1-4; D is undetermined. CDR1 and CDR2 (germline): MDHEN, SYDVKM. This CDR3 has 11 residues. V lost 3 bases and J lost 8, with 4 bases in between. CDR3 DNA: TGTGCCAGCAGTTTTATGGAAAAACTGTTTTTT. It is translated as CASSFMEKLFF.

J is TRBJ1-1 and V is TRBV23-1; D gene unclear. TRBV23-1 is given ORF status, its function remaining uncertain. Trimming stripped 0 bases from V and 0 bases from J, with 8 bases between. The CDR3 runs 15 residues. CDR3 protein: CASSQSRLLNTEAFF. DNA for the CDR3: TGCGCCAGCAGTCAATCGCGCCTACTGAACACTGAAGCTTTCTTT.

The chain links TRBV3-1 (or the pseudogene TRBV3-2) to TRBJ1-1; TRBD1 aligns across 10 bases. The CDR3 is made up of 17 amino acids. Germline V CDR1 and CDR2: LGHDT, YNNKEL (reference sequence). Trimming took 5 bases from V and 0 from J; bases not matched to a gene: 9. CDR3 protein: CASSSRTGGKVNTEAFF. The CDR3 DNA reads TGTGCCAGCAGCTCCCGGACAGGGGGTAAGGTGAACACTGAAGCTTTCTTT.

This clone was picked up a small number of times. The genes are TRBV9 and TRBJ2-7; 7 bases map to TRBD2. This CDR3 spans 12 amino acids. V was pared by 7 bases and J by 0 bases, with 1 base of the junction left unmatched. In germline, CDR1 is SGDLS, CDR2 YYNGEE. The CDR3 here is CASGGSSYEQYF. The CDR3 coding sequence is TGTGCCAGCGGCGGGAGCTCCTACGAGCAGTACTTC.

This chain's CDR3 is CASSYGTGDVGEKLFF. The CDR3 nucleotides are TGTGCCAGCAGTTACGGGACAGGGGACGTTGGCGAAAAACTGTTTTTT. V is TRBV28 and J is TRBJ1-4; 10 nucleotides match TRBD1. This CDR3 comprises 16 residues. From germline, CDR1 is MDHEN and CDR2 SYDVKM. V was pared by 4 bases and J by 8 bases, with 10 bases of the junction left unmatched.

The chain has TRBV27 and TRBJ2-1; perhaps TRBD1 as D (6 bases). Germline assignment: CDR1 MNHEY and CDR2 SMNVEV (reference sequence). The length of the CDR3 is 16 residues. The V end lost 6 bases, the J end lost 0 bases, and 15 bases lay between the germline ends. CDR3 residues: CASRPGAASSYNEQFF. The DNA of the CDR3 is TGTGCCAGCAGGCCAGGGGCCGCTAGCTCCTACAATGAGCAGTTCTTC.

This clone showed up just once. The chain combines TRBV5-1 with TRBJ2-2; 8 bases align to TRBD2. This CDR3 has 15 amino acids. Trimming took 2 bases from V and 4 from J; bases not matched to a gene: 4. The germline gives CDR1 SGHRS, CDR2 YFSETQ. CDR3 in amino acids: CASSFTAGGTGELFF. CDR3 nucleotide sequence: TGCGCCAGCAGCTTTACGGCGGGAGGCACCGGGGAGCTGTTTTTT. The whole variable domain, remainder taken from reference TRBV5-1 and TRBJ2-2, is KAGVTQTPRYLIKTRGQQVTLSCSPISGHRSVSWYQQTPGQGLQFLFEYFSETQRNKGNFPGRFSGRQFSNSRSEMNVSTLELGDSALYLCASSFTAGGTGELFFGEGSRLTVL.

The rearrangement joins TRBV5-1 to TRBJ1-6; perhaps TRBD1 as D (6 bases). Germline V CDR1 and CDR2: SGHRS, YFSETQ. The CDR3 has 14 residues. The germline V and J ends were trimmed by 5 bases and 8 bases, with 14 bases remaining between them. For the CDR3, the DNA is TGCGCCAGCAGGTCGGGGGGCTTGGATTCACCCCTCCACTTT. As protein: CASRSGGLDSPLHF.